This T cell receptor beta chain was obtained from a study of blood T cell repertoires in COVID-19. Libraries were prepared by immunoSEQ multiplex PCR; TCRdb keeps only in-frame clonotypes and omits some of them. The repertoire holds about 120,000 clones, around 80% seen once, with around 2.3% in the top ten. Sequencing used peripheral blood. The source is a man in his forties or fifties with acute or convalescent COVID-19.

CDR3 bases: TGCAGCGTCCCCGGGACAGTGGGCGAGCAGTACTTC. This translates into CSVPGTVGEQYF. V and J are TRBV29-1 and TRBJ2-7, with 7 bases matching TRBD1. Germline assignment: CDR1 SQVTM and CDR2 ANQGSEA. V trimming: 6 bases; J trimming: 6 bases; junction bases outside the gene matches: 8. This CDR3 is built from 12 residues.